This T cell receptor beta chain was identified during a study of metastatic and nonmetastatic thyroid tumors (dated by TCRdb to the early 2020s). Study-level background: The researchers compared repertoires between peripheral blood samples and tumor or nodule tissue samples from patients with malignant or benign thyroid disease.

None of the patients had been given any treatment before thyroid surgery. Using T-cell receptor beta sequencing, the study looked back at clinical samples from patients collected from the early 2010s to the late 2010s. This clone was observed a few times. Its cognate antigen has yet to be identified. It may be a read error: a sequence one base away is much more abundant. Other DNA sequences in this specimen translate into the identical CDR3. In the germline V gene, CDR1 corresponds to MNHNS and CDR2 to SASEGT. The CDR3 goes from the cysteine to the phenylalanine over 14 residues. The read is trimmed to its CDR3 DNA, 42 bases read in frame from base 1. The junction shows trimming of 5 bases on V and 5 bases on J, and the gene matches do not reach 7 bases of it. What the research found in general, with its limitations: TCR beta diversity was reported as significantly higher in malignant tumors than in benign nodules, in both blood and tumor samples.

The method behind the library was PCR. TCRdb names Illumina HiSeq 4000 as the instrument used. High-throughput sequencing was used to profile the CDR3 region of the TCR beta-chain in every patient. The paper's processing steps were these. A classifier to discriminate distant-metastatic papillary thyroid cancer patients was built from CDR3 differences across clinicopathological groups. The Shannon index was used to measure repertoire diversity, and the Morisita-Horn index was used to measure how similar tumor and blood repertoires were. TCRdb passed the public sequencing reads through fastp at Q25 and MiXCR, retaining productive beta sequences. TCRdb, rather than the study authors, made the V and J calls. The sample table records 30,000 to 45,000 clones; 25% to 30% of these occur just once. Jointly, the top ten make up 9.6% of the sample.

The sequenced sample consisted of blood. The chain couples TRBV6-1 to TRBJ2-7; 9 central bases correspond to TRBD1. This sequence originates from a female donor with papillary thyroid cancer or a benign thyroid nodule (not recorded which). Some clones in this sample may be carry-over from other donors' samples. The sequence in DNA is TGTGCCAGCAGTCGACAGGGGGTTTTCCACGAGCAGTACTTC. It translates to CASSRQGVFHEQYF.